The 28 T cell receptor beta chains below come from one sample, sequenced in a study of shared clonotypes between healthy human individuals (dated by TCRdb to the early 2020s). The protocol used for the library was the immunoSEQ multiplex PCR assay. This is the immuneACCESS table as TCRdb keeps it, with only in-frame sequences that have V and J called. A part of the clones is gone; compared with another copy, unresolved V genes explain less than half, and the rest is unexplained. Here the sample has about 2.1 million clones; 85% to 95% occur a single time. The ten largest clones capture under 2% of the sample. CD8 naive samples were obtained by positive selection for CCR7 among CD45RO-negative cells, yielding a CD45RA+CCR7+ population from which TemRA cells were excluded. The material sequenced was naive CD8+ T cells from PBMCs. Sample cell subset or site, as interpreted from the label and publication: CD45RA+CCR7+. These receptors were taken from a young man in good health. Some clones in this sample may be carry-over from other donors' samples.

V gene TRBV19 combines with J gene TRBJ1-1, with a tentative D call TRBD1 (5 bases). Deletions cut 3 bases from V and 4 bases from J, with 24 bases between. The CDR3 length is 18 residues. Germline values: CDR1 LNHDA, CDR2 SQIVND (reference sequence). CDR3 amino acids: CASSIGQGHTPEGTEAFF. The DNA for the CDR3 is TGTGCCAGTAGTATTGGTCAGGGCCACACTCCCGAGGGCACTGAAGCTTTCTTT.

Remarks on this clone: The sample holds other DNA sequences that translate to the same CDR3. This rearrangement joins TRBV27 to TRBJ2-5; possible D gene TRBD2, 6 bases. Germline-derived CDR1 and CDR2 are MNHEY and SMNVEV (reference sequence). Trimming took 0 bases from V and 5 from J, leaving 10 bases between them. The CDR3 contains 14 residues. The CDR3 coding sequence is TGTGCCAGCAGTTTATCTCGGGGAGGCGAGACCCAGTACTTC. Protein sequence: CASSLSRGGETQYF.

This clone is a singleton in its sample. V and J are TRBV29-1 and TRBJ2-7; 10 bases map to TRBD1. The trim removed 6 bases at V and 2 bases at J, leaving 7 bases unmatched. Germline V CDR1 and CDR2: SQVTM, ANQGSEA. The CDR3 spans 14 residues. Here the CDR3 DNA reads TGCAGCGTCCCCGGGACAGGGGTTGCCTACGAGCAGTACTTC. Translating it yields CSVPGTGVAYEQYF.

The chain employs TRBV10-3 and TRBJ2-2; unclear D gene. Trimming pared 2 bases from V and 7 bases from J, leaving 14 bases between. From germline, CDR1 is ENHRY and CDR2 SYGVKD. The CDR3 loop spans 15 amino acids. The CDR3 sequence: CAISESSLVSGELFF. The CDR3 nucleotides read TGTGCCATCAGTGAGAGTTCCCTAGTTAGCGGGGAGCTGTTTTTT.

Comments on this clone: At one of its ends the junction is not consistent with the germline gene, which may arise from a read error. The J gene is TRBJ1-2, the V gene TRBV9; D is ambiguous. This CDR3 has 13 residues. CDR1 SGDLS and CDR2 YYNGEE come from the germline V gene. The DNA of the CDR3 is TGTGCCAGCAGCGCAGAGGGTTACTACGGCTACACCTTC. Amino acid sequence: CASSAEGYYGYTF.

The chain recombines TRBV27 with TRBJ2-7; TRBD1 matches 12 bases. V gave up 5 bases and J gave up 6 bases; unmatched junction bases: 8. This CDR3 is built from 15 residues. The germline V gene encodes CDR1 MNHEY and CDR2 SMNVEV (reference sequence). The CDR3 DNA follows: TGTGCCAGCAGTCCCGGGACAGGGGGCTTGTCCGAGCAGTACTTC. Translated: CASSPGTGGLSEQYF.

Only one count was recorded for this clone. The gene calls are TRBV29-1 and TRBJ1-1; no clear D gene. V lost 3 bases and J lost 5, with 16 bases in between. The CDR3 extends over 14 amino acids. From germline, CDR1 is SQVTM and CDR2 ANQGSEA. The CDR3 bases are TGCAGCGTTGACGACACGAGGGATGGGACTGAAGCTTTCTTT. Its translation: CSVDDTRDGTEAFF.

Notes on this clone: This same CDR3 is encoded by further DNA sequences in the sample. The chain recombines TRBV9 with TRBJ2-1; a weak D match, TRBD2 (7 bases). V dropped 2 bases and J dropped 7 bases, with 16 bases sitting between them. The CDR3 length is 15 residues. Looked up from germline, CDR1 is SGDLS and CDR2 is YYNGEE. The CDR3 loop reads CASSVGGGSINEQFF. DNA for the CDR3: TGTGCCAGCAGCGTGGGGGGCGGGAGCATTAATGAGCAGTTCTTC. Looking up the rest from reference TRBV9 and TRBJ2-1 gives the full variable domain: DSGVTQTPKHLITATGQRVTLRCSPRSGDLSVYWYQQSLDQGLQFLIQYYNGEERAKGNILERFSAQQFPDLHSELNLSSLELGDSALYFCASSVGGGSINEQFFGPGTRLTVL.

This clone was counted a few times. The same CDR3 also results from other DNA sequences found in this sample. The chain combines TRBV19 with TRBJ1-2; no firm D call. The germline gives CDR1 LNHDA, CDR2 SQIVND (reference sequence). V was trimmed by 1 base and J by 8 bases, leaving 8 bases between them. The CDR3 length is 12 residues. CDR3 sequence (DNA): TGTGCCAGTAGTATAGGAGGTGACGGCTACACCTTC. Protein sequence: CASSIGGDGYTF.

This rearrangement joins TRBV7-9 to TRBJ2-1; no clear D gene. The CDR3 consists of 14 residues. V lost 6 bases, J lost 4 bases, and 13 bases lay in between. Germline V lookup: CDR1 SEHNR, CDR2 FQNEAQ (reference sequence). The CDR3 loop reads CASRLGNKYNEQFF. In nucleotides, the CDR3 is TGTGCCAGCAGGCTAGGTAACAAATACAATGAGCAGTTCTTC.

The genes are TRBV14 and TRBJ1-2; no definite D call. The germline V gene encodes CDR1 SGHDN and CDR2 FVKESK. This CDR3 is built from 12 residues. V lost 9 bases and J 4 bases, leaving 12 bases between the germline ends. The CDR3 sequence is CASSVHPYGYTF. CDR3 bases: TGTGCCAGTTCGGTTCACCCCTATGGCTACACCTTC.

This clone has just one count. The chain uses TRBV11-2 and TRBJ2-1; 8 bases agree with TRBD2. Germline values: CDR1 SGHAT, CDR2 FQNNGV. The trim removed 5 bases at V and 4 bases at J, leaving 19 bases unmatched. The CDR3 is 19 amino acids. CDR3 loop: CASSHTAPRVAGKYNEQFF. The CDR3 nucleotides are TGTGCCAGCAGCCATACCGCGCCCAGAGTAGCGGGGAAATACAATGAGCAGTTCTTC. The full variable domain, with the rest looked up from reference TRBV11-2 and TRBJ2-1, is EAGVAQSPRYKIIEKRQSVAFWCNPISGHATLYWYQQILGQGPKLLIQFQNNGVVDDSQLPKDRFSAERLKGVDSTLKIQPAKLEDSAVYLCASSHTAPRVAGKYNEQFFGPGTRLTVL.

This clone was counted a single time. The chain couples TRBV25-1 to TRBJ2-5, with 12 bases matching TRBD2. Germline V lookup: CDR1 MGHDK, CDR2 SYGVNS. The CDR3 has 15 amino acids. The V gene end was trimmed by 6 bases and the J gene end by 1 base; junction bases not matched to a gene: 3. CDR3 region: CASSPTSGSQETQYF. The CDR3 DNA reads as TGTGCCAGCAGCCCGACTAGCGGGAGCCAAGAGACCCAGTACTTC.

This rearrangement joins TRBV19 to TRBJ1-5; a weak D match, TRBD1 (5 bases). This CDR3 has 14 amino acids. V dropped 4 bases and J dropped 6 bases, with 13 bases sitting between them. Germline values: CDR1 LNHDA, CDR2 SQIVND (reference sequence). The CDR3 region is CASSTTVVGQPQHF. CDR3 in DNA: TGTGCCAGTAGTACGACAGTGGTTGGTCAGCCCCAGCATTTT.

The chain employs TRBV7-3 and TRBJ2-1; 12 bases line up with TRBD2. Germline CDR1 reads SGHTA; CDR2 reads FQGTGA. The CDR3 contains 15 residues. V dropped 4 bases and J dropped 6; count of bases not matched to a gene: 4. The CDR3 DNA is TGTGCCAGCAGCTGGCTAGCGGGAGGGAGCAATGAGCAGTTCTTC. Amino acid sequence: CASSWLAGGSNEQFF.

CDR3: CASSYRFGAESYEQYF. The CDR3, as DNA: TGTGCCAGCAGTTACAGGTTTGGCGCGGAGAGTTACGAGCAGTACTTC. The V and J genes are TRBV6-5 and TRBJ2-7; D uncertain. V lost 2 bases, J lost 4 bases, and 18 bases lay in between. CDR3 length: 16 amino acids. From germline, CDR1 is MNHEY and CDR2 SVGAGI.

The chain recombines TRBV5-4 with TRBJ2-1, with TRBD1 matching 7 bases. V trimming: 4 bases; J trimming: 6 bases; junction bases outside the gene matches: 10. Per the germline V gene, CDR1 is SGHNT and CDR2 is YYREEE (reference sequence). The CDR3 has 15 amino acids. CDR3 coding DNA: TGTGCCAGCAGCCCACTTCTGGACAGGTTCAATGAGCAGTTCTTC. This translates into CASSPLLDRFNEQFF. Full variable domain (rest looked up from reference TRBV5-4 and TRBJ2-1): ETGVTQSPTHLIKTRGQQVTLRCSSQSGHNTVSWYQQALGQGPQFIFQYYREEENGRGNFPPRFSGLQFPNYSSELNVNALELDDSALYLCASSPLLDRFNEQFFGPGTRLTVL.

This clone has just one count. The gene calls are TRBV29-1 and TRBJ2-1; unclear D gene. V was cut by 4 bases and J by 5 bases, with 15 bases left in between. Germline CDR1 is SQVTM and CDR2 is ANQGSEA. This CDR3 is 14 amino acids long. This CDR3 reads CSVVGLRIHNEQFF. DNA for the CDR3: TGCAGCGTTGTAGGTCTCCGTATCCACAATGAGCAGTTCTTC.

The rearrangement links TRBV19 to TRBJ2-6, with a possible D match to TRBD2 (6 bases). The CDR3 is 13 amino acids. V dropped 7 bases and J dropped 11 bases, with 15 bases sitting between them. Germline lookup yields CDR1 LNHDA and CDR2 SQIVND (reference sequence). The CDR3 spells CASTGRADHVLTF. DNA of the CDR3: TGTGCCAGTACCGGGAGAGCAGACCACGTCCTGACTTTC.

This chain uses TRBV28 with TRBJ2-1; 7 bases line up with TRBD2. The CDR3 loop spans 13 amino acids. The germline CDR1 and CDR2 sequences are MDHEN and SYDVKM. Trimming at V came to 3 bases and at J to 5 bases, leaving 1 base not matched to a gene. The CDR3 region has the DNA TGTGCCAGCAGTTTCCTAGCGGACAATGAGCAGTTCTTC. Its protein is CASSFLADNEQFF.

Turning to this clone: Additional DNA sequences in this sample encode the identical CDR3. The gene calls are TRBV9 and TRBJ1-3; TRBD1 is a possible D gene (5 bases). Looked up from germline, CDR1 is SGDLS and CDR2 is YYNGEE. V was trimmed by 0 bases and J by 0 bases, leaving 7 bases between them. CDR3 size: 15 residues. Here the CDR3 reads CASSVDQGSGNTIYF. The DNA for the CDR3 is TGTGCCAGCAGCGTAGACCAGGGCTCTGGAAACACCATATATTTT.

In regard to this clone: This specimen includes other DNA sequences encoding the same CDR3. The V and J genes are TRBV9 and TRBJ2-7, with a tentative D call TRBD1 (6 bases). The CDR3 runs to 14 residues. Per germline, CDR1 SGDLS and CDR2 YYNGEE. V was cut by 3 bases and J by 0 bases, with 10 bases left in between. CDR3 in DNA: TGTGCCAGCAGCGGGAAGGACAGCTCCTACGAGCAGTACTTC. The encoded protein is CASSGKDSSYEQYF.

The V gene is TRBV15, the J gene TRBJ2-5; D is unresolved. The CDR3 covers 14 residues. From germline, CDR1 is LNHNV and CDR2 YYDKDF (reference sequence). With 4 bases removed from V and 4 bases from J, the gap between germline ends came to 13 bases. CDR3 DNA sequence: TGTGCCACCAGCAATAACCGGGTCCCAGAGACCCAGTACTTC. Its translation: CATSNNRVPETQYF.

In the case of this clone: In the same sample, other DNA sequences code for this CDR3. The chain couples TRBV28 to TRBJ2-7, with a weak D call TRBD1 (5 bases). Per germline, CDR1 MDHEN and CDR2 SYDVKM. Trimming cost V 2 bases and J 2 bases, with 7 bases left between them. The CDR3 sequence is 13 residues long. The CDR3 loop is CASSLQGPYEQYF. Written as DNA, the CDR3 is TGTGCCAGCAGTTTACAGGGTCCCTACGAGCAGTACTTC.

This chain uses TRBV28 with TRBJ2-7, with D uncertain. The CDR3 runs to 13 residues. Germline-derived CDR1 and CDR2 are MDHEN and SYDVKM. V lost 3 bases and J lost 3, with 9 bases in between. The CDR3 loop is CASSFGQHYEQYF. The CDR3 DNA is TGTGCCAGCAGTTTCGGGCAGCACTACGAGCAGTACTTC.

The V and J genes are TRBV6-1 and TRBJ2-2; 9 bases align to TRBD2. The CDR3 contains 15 residues. V was pared by 5 bases and J by 4 bases, with 5 bases of the junction left unmatched. In germline, CDR1 is MNHNS, CDR2 SASEGT. The CDR3: CASSLRGRGTGELFF. CDR3 DNA: TGTGCCAGCAGTCTGCGCGGGAGGGGCACCGGGGAGCTGTTTTTT.

The chain couples TRBV27 to TRBJ2-5; D gene unclear. V shed 5 bases and J shed 2 bases, with 12 bases lying between them. The CDR3 spans 14 residues. Looked up from germline, CDR1 is MNHEY and CDR2 is SMNVEV (reference sequence). CDR3 loop: CASSLRAAQETQYF. In DNA form, the CDR3 reads TGTGCCAGCAGTCTACGGGCTGCACAAGAGACCCAGTACTTC.

V is TRBV7-9 and J is TRBJ2-7; 7 nucleotides align to TRBD1. Germline trimming cut 4 bases from V and 5 bases from J; bases unmatched to any gene: 2. This CDR3 is 12 amino acids long. Germline V lookup: CDR1 SEHNR, CDR2 FQNEAQ (reference sequence). In nucleotides, the CDR3 is TGTGCCAGCAGCTATGACAGGGACGAGCAGTACTTC. Its translation: CASSYDRDEQYF.